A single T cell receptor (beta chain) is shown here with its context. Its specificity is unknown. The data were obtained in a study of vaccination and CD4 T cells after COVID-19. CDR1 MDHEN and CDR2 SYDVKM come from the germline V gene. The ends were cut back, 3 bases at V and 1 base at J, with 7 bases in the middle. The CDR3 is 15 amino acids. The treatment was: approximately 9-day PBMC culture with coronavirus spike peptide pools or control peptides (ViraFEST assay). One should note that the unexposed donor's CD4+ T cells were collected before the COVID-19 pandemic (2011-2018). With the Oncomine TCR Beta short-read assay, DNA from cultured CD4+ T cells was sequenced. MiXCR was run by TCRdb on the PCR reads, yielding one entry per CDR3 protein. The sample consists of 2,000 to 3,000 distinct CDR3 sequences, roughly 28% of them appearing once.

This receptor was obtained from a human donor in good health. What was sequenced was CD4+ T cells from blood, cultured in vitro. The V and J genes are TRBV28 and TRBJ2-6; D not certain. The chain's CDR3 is CASSFLRSGANVLTF. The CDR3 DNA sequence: TGTGCCAGCAGTTTCCTAAGGTCTGGGGCCAACGTCCTGACTTTC.